The rows below give T cell receptor beta chains drawn from one sample of a study of CD8 T cells in ankylosing spondylitis. One entry per CDR3 protein results from TCRdb running MiXCR on the 5' RACE reads. The sample yields hundreds of thousands of distinct CDR3 sequences, roughly a quarter seen once. The sequencing input was blood, either unsorted or a sorted T cell fraction (not recorded which). All receptors derive from a male donor with ankylosing spondylitis. CDR3s leave out the opening cysteine and the closing phenylalanine or tryptophan. Fields, in order: CDR3 protein, V gene, clone size. Only part of the rows carry a size: once, few, many, or a class if the clone is expanded.

ASSLARGQGRETQY TRBV7-9 few
ASRRGENTGELF TRBV2 .
ASSGEVFNNEQF TRBV7-2 .
ASSDTRGRGYGYT TRBV12-3/TRBV12-4 .
AISERAQETQY TRBV10-3 few
ASSGGVAYEQY TRBV12-3/TRBV12-4 .
AISNIGEQF TRBV10-3 .
ASSVSPGQGTDTQY TRBV5-5 few
ASGRGEAKNIQY TRBV5-1 few
AISDRDGKKTEAF TRBV10-3 .
ASKGTAAGELF TRBV2 .
ASSTRLADSYNEQF TRBV5-6 .
ASSLASVPPLH TRBV7-9 .
ASSLVLAGTGGTQY TRBV7-2 .
ATSDPQGPQETQY TRBV24-1 many
ASRPTGTYEQY TRBV12-3/TRBV12-4 .
ASSLVFRREEGLF TRBV7-2 .
ASSSGLAGPSYEQY TRBV12-3/TRBV12-4 .
ASSPLRGEKLF TRBV12-3/TRBV12-4 few
ASSLEGGAREQY TRBV11-2 .
ATSSLQGVGYGYT TRBV15 .
SAPRQGGETQY TRBV20-1 few
SARTDTGELF TRBV20-1 many
ASSYESGANVLT TRBV6-5 .
ASSQMTSGSNEQF TRBV3-1 .
ASSPGLAEAYEQY TRBV11-2 .